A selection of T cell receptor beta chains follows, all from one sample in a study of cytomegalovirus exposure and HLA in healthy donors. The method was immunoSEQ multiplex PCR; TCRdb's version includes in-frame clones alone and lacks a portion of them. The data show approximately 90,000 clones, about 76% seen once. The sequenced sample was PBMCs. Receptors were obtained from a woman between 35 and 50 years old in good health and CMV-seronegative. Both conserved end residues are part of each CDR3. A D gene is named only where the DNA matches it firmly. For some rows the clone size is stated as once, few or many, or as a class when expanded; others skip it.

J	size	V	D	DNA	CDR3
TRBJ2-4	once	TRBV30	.	TGTGCCTGGGAGGGATCCAAAAACATTCAGTACTTC	CAWEGSKNIQYF
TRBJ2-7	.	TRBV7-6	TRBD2	TGTGCCAGCAGCTTAGCACGCGGGGGGTTCCCGTACGAGCAGTACTTC	CASSLARGGFPYEQYF
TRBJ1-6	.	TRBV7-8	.	TGTGCCAGCAGCTTTAGGACAGACTTGTATAATTCACCCCTCCACTTT	CASSFRTDLYNSPLHF
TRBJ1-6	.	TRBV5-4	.	TGTGCCAGCAGCCTGGACCTTAGCGGAGGGTCACCCCTCCACTTT	CASSLDLSGGSPLHF
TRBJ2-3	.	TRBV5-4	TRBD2	TGTGCCAGCAGCTCCTACGGACTAGCGAGCACAGATACGCAGTATTTT	CASSSYGLASTDTQYF
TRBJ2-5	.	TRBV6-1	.	TGTGCCAGCAGTGAAGCGGGAGGGGGCCAAGAGACCCAGTACTTC	CASSEAGGGQETQYF
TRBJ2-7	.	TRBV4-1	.	TGCGCCAGCAGCCAAGTTAGGGAGCCCTTCTACGAGCAGTACTTC	CASSQVREPFYEQYF
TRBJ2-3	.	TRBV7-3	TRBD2	TGTGCCAGCAAAACTAGCGGGGGGGCAGATACGCAGTATTTT	CASKTSGGADTQYF
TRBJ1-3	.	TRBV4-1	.	TGCGCCAGCAGCCCTCCTGGGGGGGGACGCTCTGGAAACACCATATATTTT	CASSPPGGGRSGNTIYF
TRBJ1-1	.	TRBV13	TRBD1	TGTGCCAGCAGCCCTAGAAGTACAGGGGGAAACACTGAAGCTTTCTTT	CASSPRSTGGNTEAFF